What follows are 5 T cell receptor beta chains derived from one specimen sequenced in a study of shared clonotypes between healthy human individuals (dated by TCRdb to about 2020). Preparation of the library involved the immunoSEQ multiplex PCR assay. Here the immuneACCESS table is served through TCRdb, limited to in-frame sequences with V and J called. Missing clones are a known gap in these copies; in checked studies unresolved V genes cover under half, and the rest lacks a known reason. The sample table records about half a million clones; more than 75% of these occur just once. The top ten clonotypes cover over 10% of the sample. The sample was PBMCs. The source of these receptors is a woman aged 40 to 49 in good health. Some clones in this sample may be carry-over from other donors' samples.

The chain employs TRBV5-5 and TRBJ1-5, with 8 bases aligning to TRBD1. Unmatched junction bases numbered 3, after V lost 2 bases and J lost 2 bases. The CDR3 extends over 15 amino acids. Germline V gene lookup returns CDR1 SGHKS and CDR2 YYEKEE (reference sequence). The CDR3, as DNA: TGTGCCAGCAGCTTAGTGACAGGGGGCAATCAGCCCCAGCATTTT. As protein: CASSLVTGGNQPQHF. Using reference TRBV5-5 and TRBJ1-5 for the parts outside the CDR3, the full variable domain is DAGVTQSPTHLIKTRGQQVTLRCSPISGHKSVSWYQQVLGQGPQFIFQYYEKEERGRGNFPDRFSARQFPNYSSELNVNALLLGDSALYLCASSLVTGGNQPQHFGDGTRLSIL.

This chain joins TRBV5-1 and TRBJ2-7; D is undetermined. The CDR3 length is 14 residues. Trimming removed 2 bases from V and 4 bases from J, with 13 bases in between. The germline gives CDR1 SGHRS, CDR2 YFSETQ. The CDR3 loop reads CASSFIPQAYEQYF. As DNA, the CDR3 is TGCGCCAGCAGCTTCATCCCCCAGGCGTACGAGCAGTACTTC.

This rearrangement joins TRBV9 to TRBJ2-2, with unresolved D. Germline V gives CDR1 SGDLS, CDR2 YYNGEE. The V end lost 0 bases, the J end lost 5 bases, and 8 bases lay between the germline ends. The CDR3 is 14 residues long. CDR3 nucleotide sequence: TGTGCCAGCAGCGTAGATCAGTTTACCGGGGAGCTGTTTTTT. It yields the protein CASSVDQFTGELFF. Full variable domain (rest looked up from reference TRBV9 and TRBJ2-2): DSGVTQTPKHLITATGQRVTLRCSPRSGDLSVYWYQQSLDQGLQFLIQYYNGEERAKGNILERFSAQQFPDLHSELNLSSLELGDSALYFCASSVDQFTGELFFGEGSRLTVL.

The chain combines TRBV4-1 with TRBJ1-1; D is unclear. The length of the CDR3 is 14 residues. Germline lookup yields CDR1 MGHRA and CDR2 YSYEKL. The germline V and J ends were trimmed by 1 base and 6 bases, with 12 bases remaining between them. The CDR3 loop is CASSQVPGLSEAFF. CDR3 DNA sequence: TGCGCCAGCAGCCAAGTCCCGGGTCTCTCTGAAGCTTTCTTT.

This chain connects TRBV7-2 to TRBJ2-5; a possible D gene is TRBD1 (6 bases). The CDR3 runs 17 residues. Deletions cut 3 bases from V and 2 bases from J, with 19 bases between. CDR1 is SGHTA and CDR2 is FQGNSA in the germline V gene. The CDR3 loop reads CASSFGLAGQQQETQYF. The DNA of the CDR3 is TGTGCCAGCAGCTTCGGGCTTGCTGGACAGCAACAAGAGACCCAGTACTTC.